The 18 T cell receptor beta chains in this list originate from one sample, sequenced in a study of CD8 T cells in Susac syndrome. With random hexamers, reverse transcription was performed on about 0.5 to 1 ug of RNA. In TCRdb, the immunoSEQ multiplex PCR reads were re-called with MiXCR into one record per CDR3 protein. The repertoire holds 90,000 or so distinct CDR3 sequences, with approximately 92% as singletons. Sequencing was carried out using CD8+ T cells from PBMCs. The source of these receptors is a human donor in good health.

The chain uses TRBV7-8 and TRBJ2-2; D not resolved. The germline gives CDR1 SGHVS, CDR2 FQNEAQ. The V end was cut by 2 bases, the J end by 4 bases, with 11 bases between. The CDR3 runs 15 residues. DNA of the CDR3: TGTGCCAGCAGCTTACCGTGGCAAGTCACCGGGGAGCTGTTTTTT. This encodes CASSLPWQVTGELFF.

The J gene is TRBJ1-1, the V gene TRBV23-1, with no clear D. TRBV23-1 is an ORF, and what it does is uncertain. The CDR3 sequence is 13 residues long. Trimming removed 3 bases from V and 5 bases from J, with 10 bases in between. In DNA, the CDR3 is TGCGCCAGCAGTCACACGGGCGGAACTGAAGCTTTCTTT. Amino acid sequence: CASSHTGGTEAFF.

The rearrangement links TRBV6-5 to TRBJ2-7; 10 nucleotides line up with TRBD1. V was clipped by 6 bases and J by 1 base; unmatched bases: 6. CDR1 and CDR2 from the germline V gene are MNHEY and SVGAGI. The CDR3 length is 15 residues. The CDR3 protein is CASRGGQGGSYEQYF. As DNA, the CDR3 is TGTGCCAGCAGGGGCGGACAGGGGGGGTCCTACGAGCAGTACTTC.

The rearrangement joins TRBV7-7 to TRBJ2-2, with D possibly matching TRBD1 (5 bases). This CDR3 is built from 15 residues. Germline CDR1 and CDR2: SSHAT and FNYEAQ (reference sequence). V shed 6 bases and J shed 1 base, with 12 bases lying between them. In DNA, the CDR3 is TGTGCCAGCAGGGATGTGACAGAGAACACCGGGGAGCTGTTTTTT. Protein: CASRDVTENTGELFF. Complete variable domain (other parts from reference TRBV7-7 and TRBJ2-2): GAGVSQSPRYKVTKRGQDVTLRCDPISSHATLYWYQQALGQGPEFLTYFNYEAQPDKSGLPSDRFSAERPEGSISTLTIQRTEQRDSAMYRCASRDVTENTGELFFGEGSRLTVL.

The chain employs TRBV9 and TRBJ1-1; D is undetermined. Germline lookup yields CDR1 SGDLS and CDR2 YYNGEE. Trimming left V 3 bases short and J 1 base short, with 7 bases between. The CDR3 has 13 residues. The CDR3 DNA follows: TGTGCCAGCAGCGCCGGACCGAACACTGAAGCTTTCTTT. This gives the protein CASSAGPNTEAFF.

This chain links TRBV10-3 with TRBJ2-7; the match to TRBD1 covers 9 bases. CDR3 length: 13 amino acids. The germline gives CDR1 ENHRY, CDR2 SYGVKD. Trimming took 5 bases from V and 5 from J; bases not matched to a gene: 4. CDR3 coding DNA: TGTGCCATCAGTCGGACAGGGGTTCACGAGCAGTACTTC. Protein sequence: CAISRTGVHEQYF.

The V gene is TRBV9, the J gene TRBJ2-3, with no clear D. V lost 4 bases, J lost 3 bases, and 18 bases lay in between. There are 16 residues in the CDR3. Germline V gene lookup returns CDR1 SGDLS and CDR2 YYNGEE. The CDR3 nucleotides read TGTGCCAGCAGCACCCACCGGGCCTCCGAGACAGATACGCAGTATTTT. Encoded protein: CASSTHRASETDTQYF.

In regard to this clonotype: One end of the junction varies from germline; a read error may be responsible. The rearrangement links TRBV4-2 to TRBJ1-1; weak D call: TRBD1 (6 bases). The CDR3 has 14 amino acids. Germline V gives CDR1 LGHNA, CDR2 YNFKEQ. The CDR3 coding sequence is TGTGCCAGCAGCGAAGAGGGGGTGCAAACTGAAGCTTTCTTT. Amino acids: CASSEEGVQTEAFF.

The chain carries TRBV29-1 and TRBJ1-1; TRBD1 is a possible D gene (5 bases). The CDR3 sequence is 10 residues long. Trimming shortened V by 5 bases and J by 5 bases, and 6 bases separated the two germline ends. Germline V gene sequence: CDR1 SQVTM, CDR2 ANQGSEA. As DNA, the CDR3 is TGCAGCGTTCCAGGGACTGAAGCTTTCTTT. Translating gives CSVPGTEAFF. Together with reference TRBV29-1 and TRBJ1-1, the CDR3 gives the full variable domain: SAVISQKPSRDICQRGTSLTIQCQVDSQVTMMFWYRQQPGQSLTLIATANQGSEATYESGFVIDKFPISRPNLTFSTLTVSNMSPEDSSIYLCSVPGTEAFFGQGTRLTVV.

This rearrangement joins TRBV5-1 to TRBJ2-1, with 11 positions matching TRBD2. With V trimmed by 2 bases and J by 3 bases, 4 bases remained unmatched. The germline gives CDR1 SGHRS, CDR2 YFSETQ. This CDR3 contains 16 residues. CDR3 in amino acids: CASSFSGLADYNEQFF. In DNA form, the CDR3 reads TGCGCCAGCAGCTTCTCGGGACTAGCGGACTACAATGAGCAGTTCTTC.

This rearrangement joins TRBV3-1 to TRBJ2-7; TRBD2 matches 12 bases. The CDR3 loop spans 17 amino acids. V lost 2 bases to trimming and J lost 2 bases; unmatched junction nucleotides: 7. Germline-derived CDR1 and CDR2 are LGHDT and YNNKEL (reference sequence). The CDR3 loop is CASSQLAGGPGAYEQYF. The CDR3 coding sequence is TGTGCCAGCAGCCAACTAGCGGGGGGGCCTGGCGCCTACGAGCAGTACTTC.

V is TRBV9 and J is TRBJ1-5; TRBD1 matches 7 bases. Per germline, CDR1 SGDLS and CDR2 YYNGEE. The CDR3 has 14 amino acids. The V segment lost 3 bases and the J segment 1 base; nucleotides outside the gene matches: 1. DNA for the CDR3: TGTGCCAGCAGCGAACAGGGGAGCAATCAGCCCCAGCATTTT. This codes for CASSEQGSNQPQHF.

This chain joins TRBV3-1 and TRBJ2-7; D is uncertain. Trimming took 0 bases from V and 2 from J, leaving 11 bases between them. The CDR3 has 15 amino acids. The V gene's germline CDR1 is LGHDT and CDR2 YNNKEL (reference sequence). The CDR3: CASSQDSGFTYEQYF. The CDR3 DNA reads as TGTGCCAGCAGCCAAGACTCGGGCTTTACCTACGAGCAGTACTTC.

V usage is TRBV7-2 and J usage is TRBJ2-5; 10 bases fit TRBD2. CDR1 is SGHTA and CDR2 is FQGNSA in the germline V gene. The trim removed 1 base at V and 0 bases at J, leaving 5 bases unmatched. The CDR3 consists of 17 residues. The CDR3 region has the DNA TGTGCCAGCAGCTTAGAGGGGCTAGCGGGGGACCAAGAGACCCAGTACTTC. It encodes CASSLEGLAGDQETQYF.

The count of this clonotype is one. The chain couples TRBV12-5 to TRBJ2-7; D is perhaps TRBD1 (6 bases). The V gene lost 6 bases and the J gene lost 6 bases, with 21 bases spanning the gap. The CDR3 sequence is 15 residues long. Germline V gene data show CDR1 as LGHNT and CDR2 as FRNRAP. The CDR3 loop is CASGPSGTQTSEQYF. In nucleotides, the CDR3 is TGTGCTAGTGGGCCATCCGGGACACAAACTTCCGAGCAGTACTTC. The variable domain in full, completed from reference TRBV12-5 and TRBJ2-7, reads DARVTQTPRHKVTEMGQEVTMRCQPILGHNTVFWYRQTMMQGLELLAYFRNRAPLDDSGMPKDRFSAEMPDATLATLKIQPSEPRDSAVYFCASGPSGTQTSEQYFGPGTRLTVT.

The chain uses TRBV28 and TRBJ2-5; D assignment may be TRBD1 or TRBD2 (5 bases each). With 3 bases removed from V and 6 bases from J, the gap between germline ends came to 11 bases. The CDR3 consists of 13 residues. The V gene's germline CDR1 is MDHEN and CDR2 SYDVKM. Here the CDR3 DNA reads TGTGCCAGCAGTTTCCCCGGGGCGAAGACCCAGTACTTC. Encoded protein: CASSFPGAKTQYF.

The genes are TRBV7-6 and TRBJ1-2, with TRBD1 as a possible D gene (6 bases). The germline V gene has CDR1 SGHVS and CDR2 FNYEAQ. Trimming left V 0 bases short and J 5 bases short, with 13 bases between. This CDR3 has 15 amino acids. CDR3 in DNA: TGTGCCAGCAGCTTAGCGCTGGGGGGCGAATATGGCTACACCTTC. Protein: CASSLALGGEYGYTF.

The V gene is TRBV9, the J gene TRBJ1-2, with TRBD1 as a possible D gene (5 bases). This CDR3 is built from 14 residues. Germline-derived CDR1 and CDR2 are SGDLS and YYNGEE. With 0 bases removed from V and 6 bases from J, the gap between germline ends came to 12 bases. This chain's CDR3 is CASSVDAGLDGYTF. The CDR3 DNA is TGTGCCAGCAGCGTAGATGCGGGGCTAGATGGCTACACCTTC.